This record concerns one TCR beta chain sequence. These data come from a study of blood T cell repertoires in COVID-19. Across the whole study: Sample material is recorded as cDNA or gDNA derived from T cells, B-cell-depleted T cells, or PBMCs.

Measured with immunoSEQ multiplex PCR; TCRdb has only the in-frame clones, and not every one. The top ten clones hold approximately 1.5% of a sample with about 430,000 clones, roughly 84% of them seen once. V lost 0 bases to trimming and J lost 8 bases, with 13 bases between them. CDR1 is SEHNR, CDR2 FQNEAQ, per germline (reference sequence). This CDR3 comprises 14 residues. Sequenced material: PBMCs or T cells enriched from blood (not recorded which). The TCR comes from a woman between 18 and 29 years old who had been exposed to COVID-19. The chain carries TRBV7-9 and TRBJ1-2; tentative D call: TRBD1 (6 bases). Here the CDR3 DNA reads TGTGCCAGCAGCTTAGCGTTTCAGGGGAAAGGCTACACCTTC. Encoded protein: CASSLAFQGKGYTF.